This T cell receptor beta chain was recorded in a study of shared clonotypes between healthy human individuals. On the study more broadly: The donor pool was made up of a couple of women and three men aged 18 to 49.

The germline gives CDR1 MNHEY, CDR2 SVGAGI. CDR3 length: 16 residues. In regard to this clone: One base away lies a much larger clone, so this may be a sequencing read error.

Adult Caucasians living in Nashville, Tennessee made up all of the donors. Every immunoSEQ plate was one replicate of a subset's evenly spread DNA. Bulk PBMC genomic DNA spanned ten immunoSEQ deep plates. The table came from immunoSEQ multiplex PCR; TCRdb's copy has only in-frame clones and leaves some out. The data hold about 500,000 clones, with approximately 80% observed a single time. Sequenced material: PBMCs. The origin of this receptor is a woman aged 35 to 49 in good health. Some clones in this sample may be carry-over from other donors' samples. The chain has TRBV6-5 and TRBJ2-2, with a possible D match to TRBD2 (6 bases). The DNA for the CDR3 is TGTGCCAGCAGTTACTCGGTAGCGGAGAACACCGAGGAGCTGTTTTTT. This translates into CASSYSVAENTEELFF.